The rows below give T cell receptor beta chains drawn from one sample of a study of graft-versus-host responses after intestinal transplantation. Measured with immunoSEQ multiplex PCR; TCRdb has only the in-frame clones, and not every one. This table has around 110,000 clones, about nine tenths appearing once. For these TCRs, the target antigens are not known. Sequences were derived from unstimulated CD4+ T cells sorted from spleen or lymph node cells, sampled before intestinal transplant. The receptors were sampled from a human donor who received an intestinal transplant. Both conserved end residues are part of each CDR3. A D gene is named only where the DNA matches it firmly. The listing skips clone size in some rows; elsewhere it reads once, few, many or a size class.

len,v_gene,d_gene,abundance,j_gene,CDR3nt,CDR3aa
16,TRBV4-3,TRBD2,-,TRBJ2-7,TGCGCCAGCAGCCACCTGGGGGGGTCCGTTGTGTACGAGCAGTACTTC,CASSHLGGSVVYEQYF
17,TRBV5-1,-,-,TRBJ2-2,TGCGCCAGCAGCCCCACACCGGGATCGTACCCCACCGGGGAGCTGTTTTTT,CASSPTPGSYPTGELFF
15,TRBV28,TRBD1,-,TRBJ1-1,TGTGCCAGCAGTTCCCCCGGGACAGGGGGAACTGAAGCTTTCTTT,CASSSPGTGGTEAFF
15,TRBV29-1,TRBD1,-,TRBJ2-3,TGCAGCGTTGTAGATGGGACAGGGATCACAGATACGCAGTATTTT,CSVVDGTGITDTQYF
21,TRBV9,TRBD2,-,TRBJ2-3,TGTGCCAGCAGCCCTCGCCCCCATCGGACTAGCGGGAGAGGGATCACAGATACGCAGTATTTT,CASSPRPHRTSGRGITDTQYF
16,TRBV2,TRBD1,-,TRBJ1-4,TGTGCCAGCAGTGAGGCGGAGGGGGCGGGTAATGAAAAACTGTTTTTT,CASSEAEGAGNEKLFF
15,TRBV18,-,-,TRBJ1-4,TGTGCCAGCTCGGAAAGAGGACAGCCGAATGAAAAACTGTTTTTT,CASSERGQPNEKLFF
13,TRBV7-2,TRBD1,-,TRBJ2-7,TGTGCCAGCAGCTGGACAGGGGGCTACGAGCAGTACTTC,CASSWTGGYEQYF
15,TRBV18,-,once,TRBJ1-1,TGTGCCAGCTCACCACCTAACAGTTTGAGAACTGAAGCTTTCTTT,CASSPPNSLRTEAFF
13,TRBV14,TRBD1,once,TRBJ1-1,TGTGCCAGCAGCCAAGAATGGGACAGGGTAGCTTTCTTT,CASSQEWDRVAFF
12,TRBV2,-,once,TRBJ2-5,TGTGCCAGCAGATGGCGCGGAGAGGCCCAGTACTTC,CASRWRGEAQYF
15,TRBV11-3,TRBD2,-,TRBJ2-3,TGTGCCAGCAGCTTATACGGGGGGGCGTCAGATACGCAGTATTTT,CASSLYGGASDTQYF
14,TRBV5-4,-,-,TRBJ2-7,TGTGCCAGCAGCTTGTCAGCGACCTCCTACGAGCAGTACTTC,CASSLSATSYEQYF
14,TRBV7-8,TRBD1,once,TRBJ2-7,TGTGCCAGCAGCCCCCGGGACAGCTCCTACGAGCAGTACTTC,CASSPRDSSYEQYF
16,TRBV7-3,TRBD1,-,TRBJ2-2,TGTGCCAGCAGCTTAACCGGACAGGTCAACACCGGGGAGCTGTTTTTT,CASSLTGQVNTGELFF
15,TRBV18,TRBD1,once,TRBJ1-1,TGTGCCAGCTCACCACGGACAGGAATGAACACTGAAGCTTTCTTT,CASSPRTGMNTEAFF
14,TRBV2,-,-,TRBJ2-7,TGTGCCAGCAGTGTAAGGGGGTTCGGGGACGAGCAGTACTTC,CASSVRGFGDEQYF
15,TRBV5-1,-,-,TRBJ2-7,TGCGCCAGCAGCTTGGGTCAGGGCTTTGCCTACGAGCAGTACTTC,CASSLGQGFAYEQYF
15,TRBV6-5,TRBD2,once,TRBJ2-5,TGTGCCAGCAGCCGCGGGACTAGCGGGGGAGAGACCCAGTACTTC,CASSRGTSGGETQYF
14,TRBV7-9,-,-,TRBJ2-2,TGTGCCAGCAGCTTAGACGGGGTCACCGGGGAGCTGTTTTTT,CASSLDGVTGELFF
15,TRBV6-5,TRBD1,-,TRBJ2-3,TGTGCCAGCAACCCGGGACAGGGGGCCACAGATACGCAGTATTTT,CASNPGQGATDTQYF
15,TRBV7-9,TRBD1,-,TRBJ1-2,TGTGCCAGCAGCTCGATTTTGGGACAGGGTTATGGCTACACCTTC,CASSSILGQGYGYTF